This T cell receptor beta chain appears in the sequencing data of a study of OX40 agonist ivuxolimab in advanced cancers. Overall study: The group had a mean age of about 60 years, ranged from roughly 20 to 79, and was less than 85% male. Overall study findings and caveats: Within 6 weeks, CD4+ and CD8+ blood T cells expanded clonally at 0.1 to 3.0 mg/kg.

Profiled with immunoSEQ multiplex PCR; TCRdb holds only in-frame clones, not every one. The sample yields more than 80,000 clones, roughly 89% seen once. A word on this clone: What it binds is unknown.

The V gene's germline CDR1 is SGHVS and CDR2 FQNEAQ. V lost 4 bases, J lost 5 bases, and 11 bases stayed unmatched. CDR3 length: 16 residues. Samples were taken at baseline and on day 1 of cycles 4 and 7. The receptor was derived from an adult with an advanced solid tumor such as melanoma, head and neck, liver or kidney cancer. The chain is built from TRBV7-8 and TRBJ2-1, with TRBD2 identical over 7 bases. Sequencing used CD4+ or CD8+ T cells sorted from blood, obtained in a trial of the OX40 agonist ivuxolimab. For the CDR3, the DNA is TGTGCCAGCAGCTCCCGCCGGCTAGCGGTGCACAATGAGCAGTTCTTC. Protein: CASSSRRLAVHNEQFF.